The entry below gives a single TCR beta chain sequence along with its context. A TCRbeta library incorporating unique molecular identifiers was prepared. TCRdb reprocessed the PCR reads via MiXCR and lists one record per CDR3 protein. The sample carries about 230,000 distinct CDR3 sequences, 8% to 9.5% recorded once. CDR1 is LNHDA and CDR2 is SQIVND in the germline V gene (reference sequence). The germline V and J ends were trimmed by 6 bases and 4 bases, with 16 bases remaining between them. The length of the CDR3 is 15 residues. The sample originates from a study of T-cell reconstitution after alpha-beta-depleted transplantation in children.

The chain joins TRBV19 to TRBJ1-5; D is possibly TRBD1 (5 bases). The sequences come from PBMCs from the stem cell graft donor, collected from the stem cell graft. This clonotype originated in a human donor who donated a stem cell graft to a child with acute lymphoblastic leukemia. The DNA of the CDR3 is TGTGCCAGTAGATCACGCCGGGGACCTAATCAGCCCCAGCATTTT. Its translation is CASRSRRGPNQPQHF.